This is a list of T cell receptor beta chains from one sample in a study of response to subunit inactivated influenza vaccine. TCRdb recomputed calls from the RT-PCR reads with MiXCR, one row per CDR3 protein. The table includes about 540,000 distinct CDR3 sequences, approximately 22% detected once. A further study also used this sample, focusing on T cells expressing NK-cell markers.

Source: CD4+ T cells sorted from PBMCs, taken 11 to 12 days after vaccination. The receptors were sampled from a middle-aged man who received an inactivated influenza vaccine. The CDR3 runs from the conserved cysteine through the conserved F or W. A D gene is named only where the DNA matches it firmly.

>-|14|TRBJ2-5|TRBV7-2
CASSLRGPPETQYF
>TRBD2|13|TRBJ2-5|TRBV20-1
CSAGWTRTETQYF
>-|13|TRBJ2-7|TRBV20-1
CSARGAGFNEQYF
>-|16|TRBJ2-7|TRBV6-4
CASSDSQGSWACEQYF
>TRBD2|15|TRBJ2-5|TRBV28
CASTLTSGRSKTQYF
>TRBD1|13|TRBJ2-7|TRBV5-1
CASRAGTGVEQYF
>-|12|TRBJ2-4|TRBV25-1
CASTPGGNIQYF
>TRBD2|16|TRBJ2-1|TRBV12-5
CASGPSGTTAGNEQFF
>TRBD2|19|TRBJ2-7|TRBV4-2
CASSQEGLAGGLVLGEQYF
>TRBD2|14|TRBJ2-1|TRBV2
CASSMTSGRSEQFF
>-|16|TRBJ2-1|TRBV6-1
CASSLLGGGTYNEQFF